In this sample, the clone carrying this T cell receptor (beta chain) turned up many times. The antigen is not known. The data were taken from a study of Graves' ophthalmopathy and Graves' hyperthyroidism. Study-wide background: Peripheral blood was gathered at first diagnosis, ahead of any treatment whatsoever. Study-wide points: The model's prediction of ophthalmopathy progression had roughly 68% sensitivity and approximately 72% specificity. A majority of expanded thyroid clonotypes exceeding 0.001 frequency were likewise present in blood.

CDR3 size: 13 residues. V was trimmed by 4 bases and J by 4 bases, leaving 13 bases between them. Looked up from germline, CDR1 is SQVTM and CDR2 is ANQGSEA. RNA transcripts were the template, and TCR beta CDR3 regions were amplified from them. HTBI primers primed a first-round RT-PCR, and a second-round multiplex PCR followed. Via MiXCR, TCRdb re-called the multiplex PCR reads, giving one row per CDR3 protein. This table holds almost 400,000 distinct CDR3 sequences, 15% to 20% found once. Sample: peripheral blood. This receptor was taken from a woman younger than 30 with Graves' ophthalmopathy. The chain links TRBV29-1 to TRBJ2-5; D call uncertain. The DNA for the CDR3 is TGCAGCGTTGTGAAGGCCTCGGGAGAGACCCAGTACTTC. Amino acid sequence: CSVVKASGETQYF.